One and the same sample provided the 6 T cell receptor beta chains below, sequenced in a study of cytomegalovirus exposure and HLA in healthy donors. PCR primers comprised 60 Vbeta and 13 Jbeta primers. This table comes from immunoSEQ multiplex PCR, and its TCRdb copy is limited to in-frame clones, with some not included. The table lists more than 85,000 clones, roughly 63% of them singletons. The sequencing input was PBMCs. These receptors were obtained from a woman in her 70s in good health and CMV-seropositive.

The chain couples TRBV10-2 to TRBJ1-1; 10 nucleotides match TRBD1. This CDR3 contains 14 residues. The trim removed 6 bases at V and 4 bases at J, leaving 5 bases unmatched. CDR1 WSHSY and CDR2 SAAADI come from the germline V gene. CDR3 in amino acids: CASRGTGEGTEAFF. The CDR3 nucleotides are TGCGCCAGCAGAGGGACAGGGGAGGGCACTGAAGCTTTCTTT.

The DNA of the CDR3 is TGTGCCTGGAGTGTACGGGGTTCGGATTCACCCCTCCACTTT. Protein: CAWSVRGSDSPLHF. The chain recombines TRBV30 with TRBJ1-6; D remains ambiguous. V was clipped by 0 bases and J by 8 bases, with 11 bases between them. Germline CDR1 reads GTSNPN; CDR2 reads SVGIG (reference sequence). The CDR3 spans 14 residues.

The chain uses TRBV4-3 and TRBJ2-7; D is perhaps TRBD2 (6 bases). V lost 0 bases, J lost 7 bases, and 10 bases lay in between. Per germline, CDR1 LGHNA and CDR2 YSLEER. There are 13 residues in the CDR3. The CDR3 nucleotides are TGCGCCAGCAGCCAAGAACTAGCAAGGGAGCAGTACTTC. This gives the protein CASSQELAREQYF.

The V and J genes are TRBV30 and TRBJ2-5; possibly TRBD2 for D (5 bases). Germline-derived CDR1 and CDR2 are GTSNPN and SVGIG (reference sequence). The CDR3 has 14 amino acids. V was trimmed by 0 bases and J by 4 bases, leaving 12 bases between them. As DNA, the CDR3 is TGTGCCTGGAGTGTACAGATAGGAGGAGAGACCCAGTACTTC. Amino acids: CAWSVQIGGETQYF.

V gene TRBV5-6 combines with J gene TRBJ1-2; TRBD1 matches 8 bases. Germline CDR1 is SGHDT and CDR2 is YYEEEE. With 0 bases clipped from V and 7 bases from J, the junction kept 2 bases outside the gene matches. The CDR3 consists of 13 residues. This chain's CDR3 is CASSLGQGLGYTF. DNA for the CDR3: TGTGCCAGCAGCTTGGGACAGGGGCTTGGCTACACCTTC.

The chain has TRBV7-2 and TRBJ2-6, with TRBD1 matching 7 bases. The V gene's germline CDR1 is SGHTA and CDR2 FQGNSA. The CDR3 spans 17 residues. V lost 7 bases to trimming and J lost 0 bases; unmatched junction nucleotides: 9. The CDR3 loop is CASTKTGMSSGANVLTF. CDR3 in DNA: TGTGCCAGCACCAAGACAGGGATGAGCTCTGGGGCCAACGTCCTGACTTTC.